This paragraph covers one T cell receptor (beta chain) sequence. The antigen is undetermined. Primers: 60 Vbeta forward and 13 Jbeta reverse. Data came from immunoSEQ multiplex PCR; TCRdb stores just in-frame clones and leaves some out. Of around 180,000 clones in the sample, about 80% were seen once. These data belong to a study of cytomegalovirus exposure and HLA in healthy donors. The overall study: In an early release, HLA-typed donors contributed approximately 80 million unique TCR sequences. General study findings and limits: Diagnosis of cytomegalovirus status made by the classifier reportedly showed high specificity and sensitivity. Sequencing depth across donors, presence/absence analyses assumed, was roughly uniform.

Per germline, CDR1 SGHRS and CDR2 YFSETQ. CDR3 length: 18 residues. V trimming: 0 bases; J trimming: 1 base; junction bases outside the gene matches: 10. The TCR sequence derives from a woman between 25 and 40 years old in good health and CMV-seropositive. The sample was PBMCs. J is TRBJ1-1 and V is TRBV5-1; 9 bases agree with TRBD1. The CDR3 nucleotides read TGCGCCAGCAGCTTGGCCGGGACAGGGACTGGCGGGAACACTGAAGCTTTCTTT. Protein sequence: CASSLAGTGTGGNTEAFF.